These 30 T cell receptor beta chains share one sample of origin, sequenced in a study of T cell changes during pregnancy in multiple sclerosis. Libraries were prepared by immunoSEQ multiplex PCR; TCRdb keeps only in-frame clonotypes and omits some of them. This repertoire shows 15,000 to 20,000 clones, about 89% found once; its top ten account for roughly 13%. The material was CD8+ T cells from peripheral blood mononuclear cells, obtained in the third trimester of pregnancy. Source of these receptors: a female donor in good health, enrolled as a control in a pregnancy study.

In its sample, this clone ranks as medium-sized. This chain connects TRBV4-3 to TRBJ2-1; D is perhaps TRBD1 (5 bases). The length of the CDR3 is 16 residues. Germline V gives CDR1 LGHNA, CDR2 YSLEER. Trimming shortened V by 0 bases and J by 0 bases, and 9 bases separated the two germline ends. The CDR3 here is CASSQDPRGSYNEQFF. CDR3 in DNA: TGCGCCAGCAGCCAAGATCCAAGGGGCTCCTACAATGAGCAGTTCTTC.

The rearrangement links TRBV19 to TRBJ2-1, with TRBD1 as a possible D gene (7 bases). This CDR3 spans 14 amino acids. The germline gives CDR1 LNHDA, CDR2 SQIVND (reference sequence). Trimming pared 8 bases from V and 2 bases from J, leaving 13 bases between. CDR3 protein: CASHRGGTYNEQFF. CDR3 nucleotide sequence: TGTGCCAGTCACAGGGGAGGAACCTACAATGAGCAGTTCTTC.

This clone has more than one count but fewer than ten. The V call is TRBV7-9, the J call TRBJ1-2; 8 nucleotides match TRBD1. The CDR3 length is 15 residues. Germline V gene sequence: CDR1 SEHNR, CDR2 FQNEAQ (reference sequence). The J segment lost 5 bases and the V segment lost 5 bases, leaving 10 bases of the junction unmatched. The CDR3 DNA reads as TGTGCCAGCAGCGGGCCGGGACAGGATTTGTATGGCTACACCTTC. It is translated as CASSGPGQDLYGYTF.

CDR3 DNA: TGTGCCAGCTCACCTGGGCAGGTCCAAGAGACCCAGTACTTC. It codes for CASSPGQVQETQYF. V usage is TRBV18 and J usage is TRBJ2-5, with unresolved D. Per germline, CDR1 KGHSH and CDR2 LQKENI. The CDR3 length is 14 residues. Trimming stripped 3 bases from V and 1 base from J, with 9 bases between.

The rearrangement joins TRBV25-1 to TRBJ2-5; TRBD1 aligns across 7 bases. Trimming cost V 2 bases and J 6 bases; bases outside gene matches: 3. The CDR3 is made up of 13 amino acids. The germline gives CDR1 MGHDK, CDR2 SYGVNS. In DNA form, the CDR3 reads TGTGCCAGCAGTGAAGGGACAGCAAAGACCCAGTACTTC. Encoded protein: CASSEGTAKTQYF.

V gene TRBV7-2 combines with J gene TRBJ2-5; D unclear. V was cut by 1 base and J by 5 bases, with 11 bases left in between. CDR1 and CDR2 (germline): SGHTA, FQGNSA. The CDR3 loop spans 14 amino acids. CDR3: CASSLVSLPETQYF. CDR3 coding DNA: TGTGCCAGCAGCTTAGTCTCACTCCCCGAGACCCAGTACTTC.

The chain has TRBV21-1 and TRBJ1-5. TRBV21-1 corresponds to a pseudogene. This CDR3 has 17 residues. The CDR3 here is CASSKSRNGLHNRPQHF. CDR3 nucleotide sequence: TGTGCCAGCAGCAAATCGCGGAATGGACTGCACAATCGGCCCCAGCATTTT.

The V call is TRBV6-4, the J call TRBJ2-1; D is ambiguous. CDR1 is MRHNA, CDR2 SNTAGT, per germline. The CDR3 is made up of 15 amino acids. Trimming left V 0 bases short and J 0 bases short, with 6 bases between. The CDR3 loop is CASSDSSLSYNEQFF. The CDR3 nucleotides are TGTGCCAGCAGTGACTCGAGCCTCTCCTACAATGAGCAGTTCTTC.

The V and J genes are TRBV2 and TRBJ1-4, with TRBD1 matching 7 bases. In germline, CDR1 is SNHLY, CDR2 FYNNEI. Trimming cost V 1 base and J 4 bases; bases outside gene matches: 12. The CDR3 has 18 residues. The CDR3, as DNA: TGTGCCAGCAGTGAAGTGGCGCTGAGGGGGCCTGGTAATGAAAAACTGTTTTTT. It yields the protein CASSEVALRGPGNEKLFF.

The gene calls are TRBV2 and TRBJ1-1, with no clear D. Germline-derived CDR1 and CDR2 are SNHLY and FYNNEI. The V gene lost 8 bases and the J gene lost 6 bases, with 7 bases spanning the gap. The CDR3 sequence is 10 residues long. In DNA, the CDR3 is TGTGCCAGCTTTATCGCTGAAGCTTTCTTT. Translating it yields CASFIAEAFF. Supplemented by reference TRBV2 and TRBJ1-1, the full variable domain reads EPEVTQTPSHQVTQMGQEVILRCVPISNHLYFYWYRQILGQKVEFLVSFYNNEISEKSEIFDDQFSVERPDGSNFTLKIRSTKLEDSAMYFCASFIAEAFFGQGTRLTVV.

This clone was seen a few times. The rearrangement uses TRBV2 and TRBJ2-7; D gene unclear. V was cut by 5 bases and J by 5 bases, with 13 bases left in between. The CDR3 runs to 13 residues. Germline CDR1 reads SNHLY; CDR2 reads FYNNEI. For the CDR3, the DNA is TGTGCCAGCAGTCCGGGTTCGCCCCACGAGCAGTACTTC. It yields the protein CASSPGSPHEQYF.

J is TRBJ1-5 and V is TRBV6-5; TRBD1 is a possible D gene (6 bases). Germline values: CDR1 MNHEY, CDR2 SVGAGI. Trimming took 2 bases from V and 7 from J, leaving 12 bases between them. This CDR3 is built from 14 residues. The CDR3 nucleotides read TGTGCCAGCAGTTACCCGGGACAAAGGCAGCCCCAGCATTTT. It translates to CASSYPGQRQPQHF.

J is TRBJ1-5 and V is TRBV19; 7 positions match TRBD1. The CDR3 covers 16 residues. The germline gives CDR1 LNHDA, CDR2 SQIVND (reference sequence). V gave up 2 bases and J gave up 7 bases; unmatched junction bases: 11. CDR3 protein: CASSIRTGSGPQPQHF. CDR3 sequence (DNA): TGTGCCAGTAGTATACGGACAGGCTCGGGTCCCCAGCCCCAGCATTTT.

V gene TRBV7-6 combines with J gene TRBJ1-1; 9 bases agree with TRBD1. There are 15 residues in the CDR3. Per the germline V gene, CDR1 is SGHVS and CDR2 is FNYEAQ. After removal of 7 bases from V and 4 bases from J, the junction contained 10 bases not matched to a gene. CDR3 in DNA: TGTGCCAGCACCTTGGGACAGGGACCTGCCACTGAAGCTTTCTTT. This gives the protein CASTLGQGPATEAFF.

The chain carries TRBV28 and TRBJ2-7; 8 nucleotides agree with TRBD1. V shed 3 bases and J 4 bases; nucleotides not matched to a gene: 5. Germline lookup yields CDR1 MDHEN and CDR2 SYDVKM. The CDR3 totals 14 residues. CDR3: CASSFSGTGYEQYF. In DNA, the CDR3 is TGTGCCAGCAGTTTTTCCGGGACAGGATACGAGCAGTACTTC.

The genes are TRBV30 and TRBJ2-7; a possible D gene is TRBD2 (6 bases). Trimming shortened V by 6 bases and J by 0 bases, and 15 bases separated the two germline ends. This CDR3 region has 14 residues. Germline V gene lookup returns CDR1 GTSNPN and CDR2 SVGIG (reference sequence). This chain's CDR3 is CACDSGGSSYEQYF. The CDR3 DNA is TGTGCCTGTGATAGCGGAGGGAGCTCCTACGAGCAGTACTTC.

The chain couples TRBV7-9 to TRBJ2-7, with a tentative D call TRBD1 (5 bases). The V end lost 5 bases, the J end lost 6 bases, and 17 bases lay between the germline ends. Germline CDR1 SEHNR, CDR2 FQNEAQ (reference sequence). CDR3 length: 14 residues. This chain's CDR3 is CASSVTERGREQYF. The CDR3 coding sequence is TGTGCCAGCAGCGTGACAGAAAGGGGCCGCGAGCAGTACTTC.

The CDR3 region is CASSARDRGLLLDDTEAFF. The CDR3 DNA follows: TGCGCCAGCAGCGCCCGGGACAGGGGGCTGCTTTTGGACGACACTGAAGCTTTCTTT. This chain uses TRBV5-1 with TRBJ1-1, with 12 bases matching TRBD1. V lost 4 bases to trimming and J lost 3 bases; unmatched junction nucleotides: 16. CDR3 length: 19 residues. Germline CDR1 and CDR2: SGHRS and YFSETQ.

This clone has a handful of counts. The V call is TRBV23-1, the J call TRBJ2-1; possibly TRBD1 for D (9 bases). TRBV23-1 is filed as an ORF, its function uncertain. This CDR3 region has 17 residues. Between the trimmed V and J ends, which lost 0 bases and 7 bases, there was a span of 19 bases. The CDR3 region is CASSQSTGGTGRNEQFF. CDR3 nucleotide sequence: TGCGCCAGCAGTCAATCGACGGGGGGGACAGGGAGAAATGAGCAGTTCTTC.

The chain links TRBV27 to TRBJ1-1, with TRBD1 matching 7 bases. Trimming cost V 3 bases and J 2 bases; bases outside gene matches: 6. From germline, CDR1 is MNHEY and CDR2 SMNVEV (reference sequence). This CDR3 is 15 amino acids long. CDR3 region: CASSFWQGDNTEAFF. As DNA, the CDR3 is TGTGCCAGCAGTTTCTGGCAGGGGGATAACACTGAAGCTTTCTTT.

The chain uses TRBV27 and TRBJ2-2; D gene unclear. This CDR3 spans 13 amino acids. CDR1 and CDR2 from the germline V gene are MNHEY and SMNVEV (reference sequence). Deletions cut 3 bases from V and 5 bases from J, with 7 bases between. CDR3 loop: CASSFSLTGELFF. CDR3 DNA sequence: TGTGCCAGCAGTTTCTCCTTAACCGGGGAGCTGTTTTTT.

The chain joins TRBV4-1 to TRBJ2-1, with 7 positions matching TRBD1. CDR3 length equals 16 residues. Germline V gives CDR1 MGHRA, CDR2 YSYEKL. The V gene end was trimmed by 1 base and the J gene end by 2 bases; junction bases not matched to a gene: 5. CDR3 in amino acids: CASSQVSGTAYNEQFF. The CDR3 DNA follows: TGCGCCAGCAGCCAAGTTTCCGGGACAGCCTACAATGAGCAGTTCTTC.

The rearrangement uses TRBV11-3 and TRBJ1-2; D call uncertain. CDR1 SGHNT and CDR2 YENEEA come from the germline V gene. Trimming left V 3 bases short and J 4 bases short, with 15 bases between. The CDR3 sequence is 15 residues long. In nucleotides, the CDR3 is TGTGCCAGCAGCTTCGGCGGAGGGTCGGTCTATGGCTACACCTTC. Its protein is CASSFGGGSVYGYTF.

This clone was seen just once. CDR3 nucleotide sequence: TGTGCCAGCAGCGTAGCAGGGTTCAATCAGCCCCAGCATTTT. Translation: CASSVAGFNQPQHF. J is TRBJ1-5 and V is TRBV9; tentatively, D is TRBD1 (5 bases). Germline V gene data show CDR1 as SGDLS and CDR2 as YYNGEE. Trimming cost V 0 bases and J 3 bases, with 7 bases left between them. This CDR3 has 14 residues.

The chain is built from TRBV6-4 and TRBJ2-2; a possible D gene is TRBD1 (6 bases). Germline V lookup: CDR1 MRHNA, CDR2 SNTAGT. The CDR3 spans 14 residues. Trimming pared 2 bases from V and 7 bases from J, leaving 11 bases between. CDR3 protein: CASSDAQGGGELFF. As DNA, the CDR3 is TGTGCCAGCAGTGACGCACAGGGCGGCGGGGAGCTGTTTTTT.

The chain joins TRBV6-5 to TRBJ1-1, with a weak D call TRBD1 (6 bases). CDR3 length: 16 amino acids. V was clipped by 0 bases and J by 1 base, with 12 bases between them. Germline CDR1 MNHEY, CDR2 SVGAGI. The CDR3 DNA is TGTGCCAGCAGTTACTCCCGGACAGAGCCGAACACTGAAGCTTTCTTT. Its translation is CASSYSRTEPNTEAFF.

The chain uses TRBV21-1 and TRBJ2-7; the D call in the table, TRBD2, was not verified against the DNA. TRBV21-1 is reported as a pseudogene. This CDR3 has 16 amino acids. The CDR3 is CASSKAREPASYEQYF. CDR3 nucleotides: TGTGCCAGCAGCAAAGCCCGGGAACCAGCGTCCTACGAGCAGTACTTC.

A single count supports this clone. J is TRBJ2-1 and V is TRBV12-5; 7 bases fit TRBD2. The germline V gene encodes CDR1 LGHNT and CDR2 FRNRAP. The V segment lost 5 bases and the J segment 10 bases; nucleotides outside the gene matches: 5. The CDR3 runs 12 residues. CDR3 in amino acids: CASGIWGGEQFF. The CDR3, as DNA: TGTGCTAGTGGTATCTGGGGGGGGGAGCAGTTCTTC.

V and J are TRBV5-1 and TRBJ2-7, with 8 nucleotides matching TRBD1. The germline gives CDR1 SGHRS, CDR2 YFSETQ. This CDR3 comprises 12 residues. The V and J ends lost 2 bases and 7 bases, in that order; junction bases with no gene match: 2. The CDR3 nucleotides read TGCGCCAGCAGCTTAACAGGGGGAGAGCAGTACTTC. This translates into CASSLTGGEQYF.

The genes are TRBV15 and TRBJ1-6; 9 positions match TRBD1. Losses at the gene ends were 2 bases for V and 10 bases for J; bases not matched to a gene: 6. The germline gives CDR1 LNHNV, CDR2 YYDKDF (reference sequence). This CDR3 is built from 15 residues. CDR3 DNA: TGTGCCACCAGCAGATACCGGGACAGGGACTCACCCCTCCACTTT. It encodes CATSRYRDRDSPLHF. The variable domain in full, completed from reference TRBV15 and TRBJ1-6, reads DAMVIQNPRYQVTQFGKPVTLSCSQTLNHNVMYWYQQKSSQAPKLLFHYYDKDFNNEADTPDNFQSRRPNTSFCFLDIRSPGLGDTAMYLCATSRYRDRDSPLHFGNGTRLTVT.